The entry below gives a single T cell receptor (beta chain) sequence along with its context. The antigen remains undetermined. This specimen belongs to a study of Ad26.COV2.S vaccination and SARS-CoV-2 variants. Study-wide results and limits: It was vaccine recipients, not placebo recipients, who had the higher spike-specific TCR breadth. People who got the vaccine or the placebo had similar non-spike TCR breadth.

Noted treatment: some 20 received Ad26.COV2.S at low or high dose, single or two shots; several received placebo; per-sample allocation not given. Sampling took place 63 days after the first vaccine or placebo injection. Recruitment in Boston yielded a donor of adult age, 18-55 years. Vaccination employed an Ad26 vector expressing the Wuhan-strain SARS-CoV-2 spike. Clones were read by immunoSEQ multiplex PCR, and TCRdb kept only the in-frame ones, dropping some. The repertoire consists of 440,000 or so clones, with around 93% occurring once and the leading ten covering approximately 1.6%. The CDR3 contains 14 residues. Germline V CDR1 and CDR2: LNHDA, SQIVND (reference sequence). V was shortened by 6 bases and J by 8 bases, with 14 bases between the two germline ends.

The starting material was peripheral blood, obtained in a trial of Ad26.COV2.S vaccine versus placebo. The receptor's source is a person aged 18 to 59 who received the Ad26.COV2.S COVID-19 vaccine or a placebo. The rearrangement links TRBV19 to TRBJ1-6; D remains ambiguous. CDR3 protein: CASRLFMQDSPLHF. The CDR3 DNA is TGTGCCAGTAGACTTTTTATGCAGGATTCACCCCTCCACTTT.